These 32 T cell receptor beta chains share one sample of origin, sequenced in a study of response to subunit inactivated influenza vaccine. MiXCR was run by TCRdb on the RT-PCR reads, yielding one entry per CDR3 protein. The sample comprises about 800,000 distinct CDR3 sequences, 20% to 25% of which are singletons, and 10% to 13% rests with the top ten. The sample consisted of PBMCs from blood, taken roughly 5 days after vaccination. These receptors originate from a middle-aged man who received an inactivated influenza vaccine.

The chain joins TRBV7-2 to TRBJ1-2; 9 bases line up with TRBD1. This CDR3 is 15 amino acids long. Germline V gives CDR1 SGHTA, CDR2 FQGNSA. Trimming cost V 5 bases and J 4 bases; bases outside gene matches: 8. CDR3 residues: CASSLRDREGYGYTF. The CDR3 DNA follows: TGTGCCAGCAGCCTCAGGGACAGGGAAGGCTATGGCTACACCTTC. Full variable domain (rest looked up from reference TRBV7-2 and TRBJ1-2): GAGVSQSPSNKVTEKGKDVELRCDPISGHTALYWYRQSLGQGLEFLIYFQGNSAPDKSGLPSDRFSAERTGGSVSTLTIQRTQQEDSAVYLCASSLRDREGYGYTFGSGTRLTVV.

As concerns this clonotype: Relative to the germline gene, one junction end is altered; a read error may explain this. The rearrangement joins TRBV7-9 to TRBJ1-1; D perhaps matches TRBD1 (5 bases). This CDR3 is 12 amino acids long. From germline, CDR1 is SEHNR and CDR2 FQNEAQ (reference sequence). CDR3 sequence (DNA): TGCGGGGCAGGGATAACAAACACTGAAGCTTTCTTT. Amino acid sequence: CGAGITNTEAFF.

The rearrangement links TRBV7-2 to TRBJ2-7, with 13 bases aligning to TRBD2. CDR3 length equals 17 residues. After removal of 5 bases from V and 2 bases from J, the junction contained 9 bases not matched to a gene. Germline CDR1 SGHTA, CDR2 FQGNSA. As DNA, the CDR3 is TGTGCCAGCAGCCCTCCGGGACTAGCGGGGTTGCCCTACGAGCAGTACTTC. This codes for CASSPPGLAGLPYEQYF.

This clonotype appeared a few times. This rearrangement joins TRBV7-8 to TRBJ2-1, with 8 nucleotides matching TRBD2. Germline V gene sequence: CDR1 SGHVS, CDR2 FQNEAQ. Germline trimming cut 3 bases from V and 5 bases from J; bases unmatched to any gene: 6. The CDR3 length is 15 residues. CDR3 sequence: CASSLSGRANNEQFF. In DNA form, the CDR3 reads TGTGCCAGCAGCTTGAGCGGGAGAGCGAACAATGAGCAGTTCTTC. The full variable domain, in which reference TRBV7-8 and TRBJ2-1 provide the parts outside the CDR3, is GAGVSQSPRYKVAKRGQDVALRCDPISGHVSLFWYQQALGQGPEFLTYFQNEAQLDKSGLPSDRFFAERPEGSVSTLKIQRTQQEDSAVYLCASSLSGRANNEQFFGPGTRLTVL.

This clonotype has more than one count but fewer than ten. For the CDR3, the DNA is TGTGCCATCGCTCCTACGGGGCAAGAGACCCAGTACTTC. It specifies CAIAPTGQETQYF. The chain uses TRBV10-3 and TRBJ2-5, with TRBD2 as a possible D gene (5 bases). CDR3 length: 13 residues. Trimming left V 8 bases short and J 2 bases short, with 12 bases between. CDR1 is ENHRY and CDR2 is SYGVKD in the germline V gene.

J is TRBJ2-7 and V is TRBV29-1, with D unresolved. The CDR3 runs 9 residues. Deletions cut 7 bases from V and 6 bases from J, with 7 bases between. Germline assignment: CDR1 SQVTM and CDR2 ANQGSEA. The CDR3 bases are TGCAGCGAACCGTCCGAGCAGTACTTC. Amino acid sequence: CSEPSEQYF.

This clonotype came up many times. J is TRBJ2-1 and V is TRBV12-3 or TRBV12-4, with D maybe TRBD1 (5 bases). This CDR3 comprises 13 residues. The germline V and J ends were trimmed by 4 bases and 7 bases, with 11 bases remaining between them. This CDR3 is CASSSQGRNEQFF. The CDR3 DNA reads as TGTGCCAGCAGTTCCCAGGGTCGGAATGAGCAGTTCTTC.

This rearrangement joins TRBV10-3 to TRBJ2-7, with TRBD1 as a possible D gene (7 bases). Germline CDR1 reads ENHRY; CDR2 reads SYGVKD. The V end lost 3 bases, the J end lost 7 bases, and 19 bases lay between the germline ends. CDR3 length: 15 amino acids. The CDR3 spells CAISDSGGSYREQYF. The CDR3 DNA follows: TGTGCCATCAGTGATTCAGGGGGGTCGTATAGGGAGCAGTACTTC.

This clonotype has just a few counts. The chain is built from TRBV7-2 and TRBJ2-7, with unresolved D. Trimming took 6 bases from V and 5 from J, leaving 11 bases between them. Germline CDR1 reads SGHTA; CDR2 reads FQGNSA. The CDR3 is made up of 12 amino acids. The CDR3 nucleotides are TGTGCCAGCAGTCCTCATGGGGACGAGCAGTACTTC. This gives the protein CASSPHGDEQYF. The variable domain in full, with the rest retrieved from reference TRBV7-2 and TRBJ2-7, is GAGVSQSPSNKVTEKGKDVELRCDPISGHTALYWYRQSLGQGLEFLIYFQGNSAPDKSGLPSDRFSAERTGGSVSTLTIQRTQQEDSAVYLCASSPHGDEQYFGPGTRLTVT.

The chain is built from TRBV19 and TRBJ2-3; D is perhaps TRBD2 (6 bases). CDR3 size: 15 residues. V lost 6 bases and J lost 3, with 16 bases in between. The germline gives CDR1 LNHDA, CDR2 SQIVND (reference sequence). The CDR3 is CASRADGGVTDTQYF. The DNA for the CDR3 is TGTGCCAGTAGAGCGGACGGCGGGGTGACAGATACGCAGTATTTT.

In its sample, this clonotype was seen a few times. The J gene is TRBJ2-5, the V gene TRBV7-2; D may be TRBD2 (5 bases). The CDR3 loop spans 16 amino acids. CDR1 is SGHTA, CDR2 FQGNSA, per germline. The V end lost 2 bases, the J end lost 1 base, and 14 bases lay between the germline ends. This chain's CDR3 is CASSLLASFAQETQYF. In nucleotides, the CDR3 is TGTGCCAGCAGCTTATTGGCTAGCTTTGCCCAAGAGACCCAGTACTTC.

This clonotype appeared many times. This chain links TRBV6-1 with TRBJ2-1; 9 bases match TRBD1. J was trimmed by 4 bases and V by 5 bases; bases with no gene match: 3. Germline assignment: CDR1 MNHNS and CDR2 SASEGT. The CDR3 is 14 residues long. The CDR3 sequence: CASSTGTGYNEQFF. The DNA of the CDR3 is TGTGCCAGCAGTACGGGGACAGGGTACAATGAGCAGTTCTTC.

The J gene is TRBJ2-1, the V gene TRBV15; D perhaps matches TRBD1 (5 bases). In germline, CDR1 is LNHNV, CDR2 YYDKDF (reference sequence). This CDR3 comprises 13 residues. Trimming cost V 1 base and J 7 bases, with 8 bases left between them. CDR3 protein: CATSRGRVNEQFF. The DNA of the CDR3 is TGTGCCACCAGCAGAGGCAGGGTTAATGAGCAGTTCTTC.

Only a few counts were recorded for this clonotype. J is TRBJ1-4 and V is TRBV6-1; D gene ambiguous. Germline CDR1 MNHNS, CDR2 SASEGT. V was trimmed by 6 bases and J by 3 bases, leaving 14 bases between them. The CDR3 length is 15 residues. CDR3 sequence (DNA): TGTGCCAGCAGGAACCAGCCAGCCTCTAATGAAAAACTGTTTTTT. Residues: CASRNQPASNEKLFF.

V gene TRBV9 combines with J gene TRBJ2-5; D is ambiguous. V lost 0 bases and J 5 bases, leaving 14 bases between the germline ends. From germline, CDR1 is SGDLS and CDR2 YYNGEE. The CDR3 runs to 15 residues. The CDR3 sequence: CASSVAEGPQETQYF. CDR3 DNA: TGTGCCAGCAGCGTAGCTGAAGGCCCTCAGGAGACCCAGTACTTC.

This clonotype was counted at least ten times. The gene calls are TRBV7-9 and TRBJ1-1; TRBD1 might be the D (6 bases). Germline V gives CDR1 SEHNR, CDR2 FQNEAQ (reference sequence). This CDR3 contains 14 residues. With 5 bases removed from V and 0 bases from J, the gap between germline ends came to 10 bases. The DNA for the CDR3 is TGTGCCAGCAGCCCACAGGGCATGAACACTGAAGCTTTCTTT. This gives the protein CASSPQGMNTEAFF.

The chain combines TRBV4-1 with TRBJ1-5, with D unclear. This CDR3 is built from 15 residues. The germline V and J ends were trimmed by 4 bases and 2 bases, with 12 bases remaining between them. Germline CDR1 MGHRA, CDR2 YSYEKL. CDR3 nucleotide sequence: TGCGCCAGCAGCCTAGGGCGTGCGGGCAATCAGCCCCAGCATTTT. Amino acids: CASSLGRAGNQPQHF.

V and J are TRBV12-3 or TRBV12-4 and TRBJ2-1; TRBD2 matches 11 bases. V trimming: 4 bases; J trimming: 5 bases; junction bases outside the gene matches: 7. CDR3 length: 16 amino acids. The CDR3 DNA reads TGTGCCAGCAGTTCGCGGCTAGCGGGGGGCCACAATGAGCAGTTCTTC. Protein sequence: CASSSRLAGGHNEQFF.

This chain connects TRBV10-3 to TRBJ2-1; TRBD2 agrees at 10 bases. The CDR3 loop spans 16 amino acids. CDR1 ENHRY and CDR2 SYGVKD come from the germline V gene. Losses at the gene ends were 4 bases for V and 3 bases for J; bases not matched to a gene: 6. This CDR3 is CAISGTSGTFYNEQFF. CDR3 bases: TGTGCCATCAGTGGTACTAGCGGGACCTTCTACAATGAGCAGTTCTTC.

This chain uses TRBV15 with TRBJ2-7; D remains ambiguous. The CDR3 has 14 residues. Deletions cut 3 bases from V and 7 bases from J, with 16 bases between. Germline V lookup: CDR1 LNHNV, CDR2 YYDKDF (reference sequence). DNA for the CDR3: TGTGCCACCAGCAGGGATCGGACCCTCGGGGAGCAGTACTTC. Translated: CATSRDRTLGEQYF.

This clonotype was counted ten times or more. The V call is TRBV6-5, the J call TRBJ2-7, with D perhaps matching TRBD2 (5 bases). The V gene's germline CDR1 is MNHEY and CDR2 SVGAGI. Trimming pared 1 base from V and 3 bases from J, leaving 13 bases between. There are 15 residues in the CDR3. The CDR3 here is CASSYYRDFDYEQYF. The CDR3 DNA is TGTGCCAGCAGTTACTACCGGGATTTCGACTACGAGCAGTACTTC.

The rearrangement uses TRBV24-1 and TRBJ1-1; TRBD1 is a possible D gene (5 bases). Trimming removed 2 bases from V and 10 bases from J, with 10 bases in between. This CDR3 contains 12 residues. CDR1 KGHDR and CDR2 SFDVKD come from the germline V gene. In nucleotides, the CDR3 is TGTGCCACCAGTGATTCCGGGGCATCAGCTTTCTTT. It translates to CATSDSGASAFF.

The rearrangement joins TRBV7-2 to TRBJ1-3, with a weak D call TRBD1 (6 bases). Germline loops: CDR1 SGHTA, CDR2 FQGNSA. V lost 4 bases and J 2 bases, leaving 15 bases between the germline ends. This CDR3 spans 16 amino acids. CDR3 sequence (DNA): TGTGCCAGCAGCTCCTCAGGGGCTAATCCTGGAAACACCATATATTTT. It specifies CASSSSGANPGNTIYF.

The CDR3 loop is CSARGGTGGPNEQFF. CDR3 DNA: TGCAGTGCTAGAGGGGGGACAGGGGGTCCCAATGAGCAGTTCTTC. V and J are TRBV20-1 and TRBJ2-1; 11 nucleotides line up with TRBD1. In germline, CDR1 is DFQATT, CDR2 SNEGSKA (reference sequence). The CDR3 has 15 residues. Trimming removed 1 base from V and 6 bases from J; junction bases left unmatched: 5.

This clonotype was observed a handful of times. J is TRBJ2-7 and V is TRBV4-3, with D perhaps given as TRBD1 or TRBD2 (6 bases each). The V and J ends lost 4 bases and 2 bases respectively, with 12 bases between them. This CDR3 has 14 amino acids. Per germline, CDR1 LGHNA and CDR2 YSLEER. As DNA, the CDR3 is TGCGCCAGCAGCCGGGGGGACACAACCTACGAGCAGTACTTC. Its translation is CASSRGDTTYEQYF.

This clonotype was recorded many times. The chain uses TRBV28 and TRBJ2-7; 7 nucleotides agree with TRBD2. J was trimmed by 6 bases and V by 3 bases; bases with no gene match: 11. Germline values: CDR1 MDHEN, CDR2 SYDVKM. The CDR3 sequence is 15 residues long. CDR3 nucleotides: TGTGCCAGCAGTTTTGGGTTAGCGGGCACGGTCGAGCAGTACTTC. It translates to CASSFGLAGTVEQYF.

The V call is TRBV20-1, the J call TRBJ2-3; D remains ambiguous. Germline V gene data show CDR1 as DFQATT and CDR2 as SNEGSKA (reference sequence). V lost 0 bases to trimming and J lost 3 bases, with 10 bases between them. CDR3 length equals 14 residues. The CDR3 region is CSAREWDRTDTQYF. The DNA of the CDR3 is TGCAGTGCTAGAGAATGGGATAGGACAGATACGCAGTATTTT.

This clonotype was seen at least ten times. The chain has TRBV7-9 and TRBJ1-5; D uncertain. V lost 6 bases, J lost 6 bases, and 12 bases lay in between. Germline V lookup: CDR1 SEHNR, CDR2 FQNEAQ (reference sequence). This CDR3 has 13 amino acids. The CDR3 sequence is CASSLGLGQPQHF. The CDR3 nucleotides read TGTGCCAGCAGTTTGGGTTTGGGTCAGCCCCAGCATTTT.

The chain has TRBV20-1 and TRBJ2-7; a possible D gene is TRBD1 (5 bases). The CDR3 extends over 13 amino acids. Germline values: CDR1 DFQATT, CDR2 SNEGSKA (reference sequence). CDR3 residues: CGSGRTSKSEQYF. CDR3 nucleotides: TGCGGGTCGGGTCGGACATCAAAGTCCGAGCAGTACTTC.

V usage is TRBV20-1 and J usage is TRBJ2-3; 9 bases match TRBD2. Trimming removed 5 bases from V and 1 base from J; junction bases left unmatched: 7. Germline assignment: CDR1 DFQATT and CDR2 SNEGSKA (reference sequence). The CDR3 has 15 amino acids. In DNA form, the CDR3 reads TGCAGTGCTTCCGCTAGCGGGATGCGCACAGATACGCAGTATTTT. It yields the protein CSASASGMRTDTQYF.

J is TRBJ2-1 and V is TRBV16; TRBD2 matches 8 bases. In germline, CDR1 is KGHSY, CDR2 FQNENV. V shed 0 bases, J shed 8 bases, and the junction held 6 bases outside the gene matches. CDR3 size: 15 residues. The CDR3 spells CASSQSSGILYEQFF. CDR3 bases: TGTGCCAGCAGCCAATCTAGCGGGATATTGTATGAGCAGTTCTTC.

Only a few counts were recorded for this clonotype. This chain links TRBV12-3 or TRBV12-4 with TRBJ2-1; D assignment may be TRBD1 or TRBD2 (5 bases each). V was trimmed by 6 bases and J by 10 bases, leaving 13 bases between them. CDR3 length: 12 residues. Written as DNA, the CDR3 is TGTGCCAGCAGGGCACACGAGGGGGAGCAGTTCTTC. This encodes CASRAHEGEQFF.